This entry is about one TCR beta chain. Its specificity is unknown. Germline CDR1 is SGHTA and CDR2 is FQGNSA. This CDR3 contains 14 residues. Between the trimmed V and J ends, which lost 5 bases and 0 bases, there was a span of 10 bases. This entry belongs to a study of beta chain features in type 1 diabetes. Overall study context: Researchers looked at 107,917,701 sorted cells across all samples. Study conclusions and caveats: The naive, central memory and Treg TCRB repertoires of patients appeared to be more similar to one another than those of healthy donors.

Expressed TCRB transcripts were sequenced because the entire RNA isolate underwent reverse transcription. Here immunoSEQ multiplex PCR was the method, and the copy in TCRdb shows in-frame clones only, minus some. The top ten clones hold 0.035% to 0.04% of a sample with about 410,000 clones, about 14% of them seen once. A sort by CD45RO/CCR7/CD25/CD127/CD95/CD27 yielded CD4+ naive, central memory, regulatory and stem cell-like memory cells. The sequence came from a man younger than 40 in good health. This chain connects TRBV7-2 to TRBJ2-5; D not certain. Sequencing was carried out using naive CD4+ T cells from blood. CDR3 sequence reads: CASSLFRHQETQYF. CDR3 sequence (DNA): TGTGCCAGCAGCCTATTTAGACACCAAGAGACCCAGTACTTC.